This record looks at one T cell receptor (beta chain) sequence and its context. Its antigen is not yet known. No qualities accompany the bases; no much larger clone lies one base away. The time point label here, explained by the study, means: healthy volunteer bleed at 2 weeks. Total RNA was isolated from unfractionated whole blood collected in Tempus Blood RNA tubes. As TCR sequencing controls, roughly five healthy volunteers were used, with blood taken at day 0, 2 weeks and 6 weeks. The library came from RACE. The listed sequencing device is NextSeq 500. During library preparation, unique molecular identifiers were attached to individual cDNA molecules so that TCRs could be counted quantitatively and reproducibly. The published analysis was carried out like this. Samples had a median of roughly 98,000 TCRs, with a range from roughly 23,224 to 750,000. The Decombinator software suite was used to annotate V, J and CDR3 in the TCR reads. For the PS versus PT1 abundance plots, all samples were subsampled to the same number of TCRs (28,000). TCRs were defined as expanded if absent before sensitization and observed at least eight times at the 2-week time point. TCRdb applied fastp at Q25 and MiXCR to the public reads, then kept only in-frame beta chains. CDR3 protein sequences are deduplicated, and each keeps its most common genes and DNA. Clone size and V and J calls follow TCRdb, not the original study. The sample has some 93,000 distinct CDR3 sequences on record, approximately 10% of them singletons. The ten largest clones capture around 3% of the sample.

Via the germline V gene (reference sequence), CDR1 is MNHEY and CDR2 SMNVEV. The V end loses 5 bases and the J end loses 0 bases, and a stretch of 11 bases separates them. There are 15 amino acids in the CDR3, from cysteine to phenylalanine inclusive. The read is trimmed to its CDR3 DNA, 45 bases read in frame from base 1. The data stem from a study of human T cells and chemical hapten exposure (dated by TCRdb to 2020 to 2023). General notes on the study: The libraries were sequenced as a pool, and the TCR yield per sample differed mostly because of small variations in library volumes within the pool. In alopecia patients, the study followed how the peripheral blood TCR repertoire changed in vivo over primary and secondary sensitization to diphenylcyclopropenone (DPC), a hapten. For every blood RNA sample, sequencing covered both the TCR alpha and TCR beta chains.

Study-wide conclusions, independent of this receptor: DPC sensitization did not change the number of TCRs with a frequency above 1 in 1000, and there was no evidence of changes in global repertoire structure. After repeated subsampling, the strength of the expansion versus patch-test correlation and the threshold at which it became significant changed.

Material for sequencing was whole blood. The receptor was derived from a female donor in good health. Some clones in this sample may be carry-over from other donors' samples. The V and J segments used are TRBV27 and TRBJ1-5, and possibly TRBD1, on 5 matching bases. The CDR3 protein is CASSHLQDSNQPQHF. The sequence in DNA is TGTGCCAGCAGTCATCTACAGGATAGCAATCAGCCCCAGCATTTT.